This T cell receptor beta chain was observed in a study of shared clonotypes between healthy human individuals. For unsorted samples, genomic DNA was extracted from 94 million or so PBMCs. CDR1 and CDR2 (germline): MDHEN, SYDVKM. CDR3 size: 14 residues. Researchers sequenced unsorted PBMC DNA using ten immunoSEQ deep assay plates. In the authors' workflow: ImmunoSEQ supplied junction-only sequences lacking quality scores, so filtering was different. Repertoires were generated with immunoSEQ multiplex PCR, while TCRdb's copy carries only in-frame clones and drops some. That table gives V, J and clone size, and the DNA gave D and trimming. The sample yields nearly 500,000 clones, about 82% seen once.

The chain has TRBV28 and TRBJ2-5; D tentatively reads TRBD1 or TRBD2 (5 bases each). The closer fit of TRBJ2-7 to the DNA end suggests the J call may be wrong. The sample was PBMCs. This receptor was taken from a woman between 40 and 50 years old in good health. Some clones in this sample may be carry-over from other donors' samples. The CDR3 coding sequence is TGTGCCAGCAGTTTTTGGAGCGGACACTACGAGCAGTACTTC. This sequence encodes CASSFWSGHYEQYF.